This T cell receptor (beta chain) was identified during a study of cytomegalovirus exposure and HLA in healthy donors. Whole-study context: Most genotyped donors, approximately 77% of 398, had Caucasian-associated genetic ancestry.

Amplification used 60 Vbeta primers and 13 Jbeta primers. TCRdb's copy holds only in-frame clones and misses some; the assay was immunoSEQ multiplex PCR. The table shows 150,000 to 200,000 clones, with about four fifths occurring only once. This clone appeared once. Between the trimmed V and J ends, which lost 6 bases and 4 bases, there was a span of 12 bases. This CDR3 contains 14 residues. Germline CDR1 and CDR2: LNHDA and SQIVND (reference sequence). The chain couples TRBV19 to TRBJ2-2; no clear D gene. This TCR was recovered from a man younger than 35 in good health and CMV-seronegative. Input material: PBMCs. Here the CDR3 DNA reads TGTGCCAGTAGATCGGAGCAGCGCACCGGGGAGCTGTTTTTT. It encodes CASRSEQRTGELFF.